The 9 T cell receptor beta chains below all came from one sample that was sequenced in a study of blood T cells in healthy people across ages. A sample-barcoded 5' primer and a J-beta primer mix were used in a second PCR of about 7 to 12 cycles. TCRdb used MiXCR to reprocess the 5' RACE reads, holding one entry per CDR3 protein. The sample consists of over 950,000 distinct CDR3 sequences, roughly two fifths of them appearing once. Sequencing was performed on blood. These receptors were taken from a man aged 18 to 35 in good health.

A few counts support this clonotype. The gene calls are TRBV20-1 and TRBJ1-5; TRBD1 is a possible D gene (6 bases). The CDR3 runs to 13 residues. V was shortened by 6 bases and J by 5 bases, with 14 bases between the two germline ends. Germline CDR1 is DFQATT and CDR2 is SNEGSKA (reference sequence). CDR3 sequence reads: CSARGTADQPQHF. CDR3 DNA sequence: TGCAGTGCAAGGGGGACTGCAGATCAGCCCCAGCATTTT.

The gene calls are TRBV7-2 and TRBJ2-3, with 11 nucleotides matching TRBD1. Trimming cost V 1 base and J 6 bases; bases outside gene matches: 6. The CDR3 contains 16 residues. Germline CDR1 SGHTA, CDR2 FQGNSA. CDR3 protein: CASSLDRTGGRDTQYF. The CDR3 coding sequence is TGTGCCAGCAGCTTAGATCGGACAGGGGGCAGGGATACGCAGTATTTT.

This clonotype was picked up a small number of times. J is TRBJ2-1 and V is TRBV7-2; D perhaps matches TRBD1 (6 bases). V shed 8 bases and J shed 5 bases, with 13 bases lying between them. Germline V gene data show CDR1 as SGHTA and CDR2 as FQGNSA. The CDR3 sequence is 13 residues long. CDR3: CASASNRDNEQFF. The CDR3 region has the DNA TGTGCCAGCGCCTCGAACAGGGACAATGAGCAGTTCTTC. The whole variable domain, remainder taken from reference TRBV7-2 and TRBJ2-1, is GAGVSQSPSNKVTEKGKDVELRCDPISGHTALYWYRQSLGQGLEFLIYFQGNSAPDKSGLPSDRFSAERTGGSVSTLTIQRTQQEDSAVYLCASASNRDNEQFFGPGTRLTVL.

This clonotype was detected a few times. A much larger clone lies a single base off, so this may be a read error. This chain uses TRBV4-3 with TRBJ1-4, with TRBD1 matching 9 bases. This CDR3 has 15 residues. Germline values: CDR1 LGHNA, CDR2 YSLEER. Here the CDR3 DNA reads TGCGTCAGCAGCCAAGGACAGGGGACTAATGAAAAACTGTTTTTT. This sequence encodes CVSSQGQGTNEKLFF.

This clonotype has only a few counts. The rearrangement uses TRBV7-2 and TRBJ1-2; D gene uncertain. There are 16 residues in the CDR3. CDR1 and CDR2 from the germline V gene are SGHTA and FQGNSA. Trimming took 5 bases from V and 0 from J, leaving 16 bases between them. CDR3 coding DNA: TGTGCCAGCAGCCCCTGGACGGCGCGAGCTAACTATGGCTACACCTTC. It yields the protein CASSPWTARANYGYTF. The full variable domain, completed using reference TRBV7-2 and TRBJ1-2, is GAGVSQSPSNKVTEKGKDVELRCDPISGHTALYWYRQSLGQGLEFLIYFQGNSAPDKSGLPSDRFSAERTGGSVSTLTIQRTQQEDSAVYLCASSPWTARANYGYTFGSGTRLTVV.

The chain recombines TRBV4-3 with TRBJ2-3; D gene ambiguous. This CDR3 is built from 14 residues. V was shortened by 0 bases and J by 5 bases, with 9 bases between the two germline ends. Germline assignment: CDR1 LGHNA and CDR2 YSLEER. The CDR3 DNA sequence: TGCGCCAGCAGCCAAGATCCTGCGCGAGATACGCAGTATTTT. Translated: CASSQDPARDTQYF.

V and J are TRBV6-6 and TRBJ1-2; D may be TRBD1 (5 bases). Trimming removed 6 bases at V and 3 bases at J, with 17 bases between. Per the germline V gene, CDR1 is MNHNY and CDR2 is SVGAGI (reference sequence). This CDR3 region has 15 residues. The CDR3 region is CASRGEAGTYYGYTF. The CDR3 nucleotides read TGTGCCAGCAGGGGGGAGGCTGGTACCTACTATGGCTACACCTTC.

This clonotype was counted between two and nine times. This chain joins TRBV10-3 and TRBJ2-1; D gene uncertain. Germline V lookup: CDR1 ENHRY, CDR2 SYGVKD. The V end lost 0 bases, the J end lost 0 bases, and 6 bases lay between the germline ends. The CDR3 loop spans 15 amino acids. DNA of the CDR3: TGTGCCATCAGTGAGTCTATCAGCTCCTACAATGAGCAGTTCTTC. Protein: CAISESISSYNEQFF.

The V and J genes are TRBV7-2 and TRBJ1-1; D ambiguous. Germline V CDR1 and CDR2: SGHTA, FQGNSA. The CDR3 runs 13 residues. Between the trimmed V and J ends, which lost 3 bases and 8 bases, there was a span of 13 bases. The chain's CDR3 is CASSFEHRQEAFF. CDR3 nucleotides: TGTGCCAGCAGCTTCGAACACAGACAAGAAGCTTTCTTT.